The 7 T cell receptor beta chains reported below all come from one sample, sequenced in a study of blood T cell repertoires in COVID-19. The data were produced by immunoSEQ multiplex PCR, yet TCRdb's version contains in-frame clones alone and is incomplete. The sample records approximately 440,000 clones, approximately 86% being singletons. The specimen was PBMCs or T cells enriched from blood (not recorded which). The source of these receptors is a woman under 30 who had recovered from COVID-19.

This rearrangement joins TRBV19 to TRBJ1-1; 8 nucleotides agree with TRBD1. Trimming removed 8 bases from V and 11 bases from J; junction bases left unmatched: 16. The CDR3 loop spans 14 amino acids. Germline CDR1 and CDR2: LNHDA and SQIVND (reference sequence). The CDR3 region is CASRKKDRAILAFF. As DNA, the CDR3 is TGTGCCAGTCGAAAGAAGGACAGGGCAATTCTGGCTTTCTTT.

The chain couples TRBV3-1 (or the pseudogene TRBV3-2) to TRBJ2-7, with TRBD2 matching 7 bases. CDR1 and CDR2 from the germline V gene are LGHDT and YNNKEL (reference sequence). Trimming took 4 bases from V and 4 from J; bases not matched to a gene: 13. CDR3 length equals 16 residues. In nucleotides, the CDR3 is TGTGCCAGCAGCCCCCCCTTCCGGACTAGTAGTTACGAGCAGTACTTC. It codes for CASSPPFRTSSYEQYF.

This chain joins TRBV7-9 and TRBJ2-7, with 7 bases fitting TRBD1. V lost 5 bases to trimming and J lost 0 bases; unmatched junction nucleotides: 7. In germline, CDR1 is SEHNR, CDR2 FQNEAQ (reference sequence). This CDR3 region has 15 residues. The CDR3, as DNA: TGTGCCAGCAGCACCCCGACAGGGAACTCCTACGAGCAGTACTTC. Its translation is CASSTPTGNSYEQYF.

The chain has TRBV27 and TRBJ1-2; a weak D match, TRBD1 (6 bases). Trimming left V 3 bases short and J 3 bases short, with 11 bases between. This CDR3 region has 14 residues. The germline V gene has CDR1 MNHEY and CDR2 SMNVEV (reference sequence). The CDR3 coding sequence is TGTGCCAGCAGTTTGTCCCAGGGGTACTATGGCTACACCTTC. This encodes CASSLSQGYYGYTF.

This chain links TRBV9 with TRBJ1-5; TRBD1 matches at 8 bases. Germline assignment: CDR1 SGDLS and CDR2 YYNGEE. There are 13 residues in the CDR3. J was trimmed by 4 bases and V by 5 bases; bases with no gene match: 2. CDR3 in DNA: TGTGCCAGCAGTCGACAGGGGAATCAGCCCCAGCATTTT. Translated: CASSRQGNQPQHF. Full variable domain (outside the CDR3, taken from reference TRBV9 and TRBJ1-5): DSGVTQTPKHLITATGQRVTLRCSPRSGDLSVYWYQQSLDQGLQFLIQYYNGEERAKGNILERFSAQQFPDLHSELNLSSLELGDSALYFCASSRQGNQPQHFGDGTRLSIL.

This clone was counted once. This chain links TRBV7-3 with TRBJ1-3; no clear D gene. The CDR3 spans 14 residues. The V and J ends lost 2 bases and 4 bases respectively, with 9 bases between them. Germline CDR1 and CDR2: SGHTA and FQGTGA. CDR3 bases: TGTGCCAGCAGCTTAGAACCAGAAGGAAACACCATATATTTT. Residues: CASSLEPEGNTIYF.

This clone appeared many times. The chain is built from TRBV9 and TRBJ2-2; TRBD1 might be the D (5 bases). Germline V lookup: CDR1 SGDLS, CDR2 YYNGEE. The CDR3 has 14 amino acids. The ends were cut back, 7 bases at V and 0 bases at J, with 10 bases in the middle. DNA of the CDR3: TGTGCCAGCTCCAGGGCTTCGAACACCGGGGAGCTGTTTTTT. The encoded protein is CASSRASNTGELFF.